This T cell receptor (beta chain) was captured in a study of early T cells in non-severe SARS-CoV-2 infection. Per the germline V gene, CDR1 is SGHAT and CDR2 is FQDESV (reference sequence). V trimming: 4 bases; J trimming: 4 bases; junction bases outside the gene matches: 5. This CDR3 contains 14 residues. TCRdb processed the 5' RACE reads anew with MiXCR; each CDR3 protein has one entry. The sample yields about 25,000 distinct CDR3 sequences, roughly 5% seen once. This clonotype is medium-sized (0.01 to 0.1%) in the sample. This TCR derives from an adult who was a healthcare worker with PCR-confirmed SARS-CoV-2 infection or an uninfected control (not recorded which). Sequences were obtained from whole blood. The chain combines TRBV11-1 with TRBJ2-5, with 8 bases lining up with TRBD1. DNA for the CDR3: TGTGCCAGCAGCTCCGACAGGGGTGGAGAGACCCAGTACTTC. It specifies CASSSDRGGETQYF.